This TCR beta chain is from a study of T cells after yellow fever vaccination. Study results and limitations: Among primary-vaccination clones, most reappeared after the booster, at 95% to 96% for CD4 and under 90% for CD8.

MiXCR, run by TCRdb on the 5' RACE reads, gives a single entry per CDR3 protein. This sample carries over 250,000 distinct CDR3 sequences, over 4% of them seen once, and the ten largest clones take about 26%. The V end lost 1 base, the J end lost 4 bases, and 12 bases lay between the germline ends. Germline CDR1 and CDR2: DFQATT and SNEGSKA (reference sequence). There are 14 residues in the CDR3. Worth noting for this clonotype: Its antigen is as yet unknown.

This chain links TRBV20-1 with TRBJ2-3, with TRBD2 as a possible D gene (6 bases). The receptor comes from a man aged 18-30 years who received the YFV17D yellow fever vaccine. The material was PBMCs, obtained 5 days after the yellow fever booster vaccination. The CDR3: CSARGRLGADTQYF. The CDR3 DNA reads TGCAGTGCTAGAGGGAGACTAGGCGCAGATACGCAGTATTTT.